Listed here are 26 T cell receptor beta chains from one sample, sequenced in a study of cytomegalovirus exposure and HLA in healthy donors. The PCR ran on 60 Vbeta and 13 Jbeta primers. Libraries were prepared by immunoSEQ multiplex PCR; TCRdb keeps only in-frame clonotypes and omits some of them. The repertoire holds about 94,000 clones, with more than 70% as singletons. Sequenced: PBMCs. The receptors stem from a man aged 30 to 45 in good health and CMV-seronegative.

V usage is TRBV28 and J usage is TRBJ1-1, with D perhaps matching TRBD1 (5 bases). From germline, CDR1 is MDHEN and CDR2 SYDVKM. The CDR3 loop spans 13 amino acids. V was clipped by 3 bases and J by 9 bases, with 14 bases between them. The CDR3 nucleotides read TGTGCCAGCAGTTTCTTCGGCAGGGATAAAGCTTTCTTT. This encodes CASSFFGRDKAFF. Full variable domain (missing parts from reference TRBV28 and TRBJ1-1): DVKVTQSSRYLVKRTGEKVFLECVQDMDHENMFWYRQDPGLGLRLIYFSYDVKMKEKGDIPEGYSVSREKKERFSLILESASTNQTSMYLCASSFFGRDKAFFGQGTRLTVV.

The CDR3 reads CASSPGGLRNYGYTF. Written as DNA, the CDR3 is TGTGCCAGCAGTCCAGGGGGCCTGCGGAACTATGGCTACACCTTC. The rearrangement uses TRBV28 and TRBJ1-2; 8 nucleotides agree with TRBD1. The trim removed 5 bases at V and 2 bases at J, leaving 7 bases unmatched. The CDR3 is made up of 15 amino acids. From germline, CDR1 is MDHEN and CDR2 SYDVKM.

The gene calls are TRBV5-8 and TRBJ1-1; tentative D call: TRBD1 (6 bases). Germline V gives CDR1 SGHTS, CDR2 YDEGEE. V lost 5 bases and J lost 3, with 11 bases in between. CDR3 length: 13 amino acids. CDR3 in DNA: TGTGCCAGCAGGAAAACAGGGTACACTGAAGCTTTCTTT. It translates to CASRKTGYTEAFF.

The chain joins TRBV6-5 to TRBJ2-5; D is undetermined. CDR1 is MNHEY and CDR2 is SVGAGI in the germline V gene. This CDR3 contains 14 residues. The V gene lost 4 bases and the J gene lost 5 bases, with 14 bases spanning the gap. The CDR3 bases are TGTGCCAGCAGTTCGTTGAGCCTTCGGGAGACCCAGTACTTC. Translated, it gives CASSSLSLRETQYF.

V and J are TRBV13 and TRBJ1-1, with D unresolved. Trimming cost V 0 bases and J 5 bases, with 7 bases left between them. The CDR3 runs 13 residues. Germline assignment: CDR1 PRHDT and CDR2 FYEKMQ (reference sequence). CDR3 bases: TGTGCCAGCAGCTTAGGTCCTTTAACTGAAGCTTTCTTT. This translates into CASSLGPLTEAFF.

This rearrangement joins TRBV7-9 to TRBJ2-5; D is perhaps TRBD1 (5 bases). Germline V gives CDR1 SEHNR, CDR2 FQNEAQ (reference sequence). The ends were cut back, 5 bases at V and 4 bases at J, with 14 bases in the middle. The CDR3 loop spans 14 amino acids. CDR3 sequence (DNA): TGTGCCAGCAGCCACCCCGCAGGGCGAGAGACCCAGTACTTC. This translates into CASSHPAGRETQYF.

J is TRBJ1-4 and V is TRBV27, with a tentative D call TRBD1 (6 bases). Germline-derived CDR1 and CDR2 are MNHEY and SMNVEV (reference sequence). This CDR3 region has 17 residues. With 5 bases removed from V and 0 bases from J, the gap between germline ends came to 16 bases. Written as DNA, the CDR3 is TGTGCCAGCAGTCACAACAGGGTTAGGTCAACTAATGAAAAACTGTTTTTT. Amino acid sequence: CASSHNRVRSTNEKLFF. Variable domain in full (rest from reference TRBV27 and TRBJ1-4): EAQVTQNPRYLITVTGKKLTVTCSQNMNHEYMSWYRQDPGLGLRQIYYSMNVEVTDKGDVPEGYKVSRKEKRNFPLILESPSPNQTSLYFCASSHNRVRSTNEKLFFGSGTQLSVL.

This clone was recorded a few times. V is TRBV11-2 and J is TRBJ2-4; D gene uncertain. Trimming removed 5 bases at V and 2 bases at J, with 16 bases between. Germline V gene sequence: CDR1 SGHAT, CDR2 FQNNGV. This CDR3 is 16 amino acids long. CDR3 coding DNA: TGTGCCAGCAGCCCGGTTTTAACAGATTCCAAAAACATTCAGTACTTC. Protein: CASSPVLTDSKNIQYF.

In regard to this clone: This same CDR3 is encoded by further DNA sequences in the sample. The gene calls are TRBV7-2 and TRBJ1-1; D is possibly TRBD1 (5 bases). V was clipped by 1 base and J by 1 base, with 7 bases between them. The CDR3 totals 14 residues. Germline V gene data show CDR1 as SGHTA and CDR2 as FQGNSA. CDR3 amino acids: CASSLGRGNTEAFF. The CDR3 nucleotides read TGTGCCAGCAGCTTAGGGAGGGGGAACACTGAAGCTTTCTTT.

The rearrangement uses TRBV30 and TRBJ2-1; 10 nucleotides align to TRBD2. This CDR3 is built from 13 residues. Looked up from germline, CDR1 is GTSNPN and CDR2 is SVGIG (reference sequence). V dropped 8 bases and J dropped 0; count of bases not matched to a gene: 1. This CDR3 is CARTSGSYNEQFF. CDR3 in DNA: TGTGCCCGGACTAGCGGCTCCTACAATGAGCAGTTCTTC.

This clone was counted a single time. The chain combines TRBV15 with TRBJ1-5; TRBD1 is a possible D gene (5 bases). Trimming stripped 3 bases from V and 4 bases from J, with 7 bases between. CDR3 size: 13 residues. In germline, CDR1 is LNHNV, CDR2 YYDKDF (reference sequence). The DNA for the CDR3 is TGTGCCACCAGCAGGGAGGGGAATCAGCCCCAGCATTTT. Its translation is CATSREGNQPQHF.

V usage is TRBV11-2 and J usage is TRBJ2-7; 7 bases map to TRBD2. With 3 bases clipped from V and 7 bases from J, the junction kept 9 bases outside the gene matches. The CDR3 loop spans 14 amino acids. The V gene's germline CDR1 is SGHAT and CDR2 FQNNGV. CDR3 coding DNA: TGTGCCAGCAGCTTGGGGACGGGGGGTAGGGAGCAGTACTTC. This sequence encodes CASSLGTGGREQYF.

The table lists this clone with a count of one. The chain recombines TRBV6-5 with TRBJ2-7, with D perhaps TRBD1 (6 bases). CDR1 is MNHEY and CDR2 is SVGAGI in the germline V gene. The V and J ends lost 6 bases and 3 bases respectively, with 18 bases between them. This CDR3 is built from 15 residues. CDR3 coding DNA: TGTGCCAGCAGAGAGGATACAGGGAACGGCTACGAGCAGTACTTC. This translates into CASREDTGNGYEQYF.

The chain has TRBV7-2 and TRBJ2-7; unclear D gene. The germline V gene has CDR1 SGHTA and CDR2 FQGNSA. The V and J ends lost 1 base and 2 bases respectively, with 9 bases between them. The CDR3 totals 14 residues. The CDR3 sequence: CASSLELGTYEQYF. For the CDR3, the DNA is TGTGCCAGCAGCTTAGAGCTAGGAACCTACGAGCAGTACTTC.

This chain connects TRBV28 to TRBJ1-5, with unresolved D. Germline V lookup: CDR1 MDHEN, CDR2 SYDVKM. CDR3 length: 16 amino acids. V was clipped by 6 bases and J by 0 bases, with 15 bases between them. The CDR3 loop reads CASRGGGIDSNQPQHF. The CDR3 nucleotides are TGTGCCAGCAGGGGAGGCGGAATCGATAGCAATCAGCCCCAGCATTTT. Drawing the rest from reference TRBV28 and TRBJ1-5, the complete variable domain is DVKVTQSSRYLVKRTGEKVFLECVQDMDHENMFWYRQDPGLGLRLIYFSYDVKMKEKGDIPEGYSVSREKKERFSLILESASTNQTSMYLCASRGGGIDSNQPQHFGDGTRLSIL.

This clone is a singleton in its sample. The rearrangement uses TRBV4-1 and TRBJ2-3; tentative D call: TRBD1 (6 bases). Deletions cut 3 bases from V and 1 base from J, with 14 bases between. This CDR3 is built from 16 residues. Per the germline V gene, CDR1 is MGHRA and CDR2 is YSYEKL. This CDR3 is CASSHRGSGGTDTQYF. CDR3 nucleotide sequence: TGCGCCAGCAGCCATAGGGGGTCCGGAGGCACAGATACGCAGTATTTT.

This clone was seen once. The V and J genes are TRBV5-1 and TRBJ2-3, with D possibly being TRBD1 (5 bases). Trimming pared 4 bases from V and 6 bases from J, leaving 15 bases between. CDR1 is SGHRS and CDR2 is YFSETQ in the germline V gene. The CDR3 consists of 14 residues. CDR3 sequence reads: CASSQTGSRDTQYF. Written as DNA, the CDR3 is TGCGCCAGCAGCCAAACAGGTTCAAGGGATACGCAGTATTTT.

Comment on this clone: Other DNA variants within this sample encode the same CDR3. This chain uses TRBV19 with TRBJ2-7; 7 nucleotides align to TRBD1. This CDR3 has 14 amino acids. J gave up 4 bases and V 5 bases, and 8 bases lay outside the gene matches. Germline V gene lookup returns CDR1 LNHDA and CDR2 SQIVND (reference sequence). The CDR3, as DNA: TGTGCCAGTAGTCCACGGACAGGTTCGTACGAGCAGTACTTC. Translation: CASSPRTGSYEQYF.

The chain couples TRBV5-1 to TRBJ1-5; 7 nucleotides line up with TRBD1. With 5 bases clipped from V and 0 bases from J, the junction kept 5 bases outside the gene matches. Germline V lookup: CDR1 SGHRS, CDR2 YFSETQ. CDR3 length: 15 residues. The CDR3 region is CASRPGTDSNQPQHF. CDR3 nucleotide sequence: TGCGCCAGCAGACCTGGGACAGATAGCAATCAGCCCCAGCATTTT.

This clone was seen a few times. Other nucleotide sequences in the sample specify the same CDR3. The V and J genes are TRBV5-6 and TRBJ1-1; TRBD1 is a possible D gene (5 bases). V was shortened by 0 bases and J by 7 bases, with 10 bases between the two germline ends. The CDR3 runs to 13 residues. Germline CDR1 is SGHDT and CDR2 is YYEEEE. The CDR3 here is CASSLAGKSEAFF. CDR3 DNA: TGTGCCAGCAGCTTGGCAGGGAAGAGTGAAGCTTTCTTT.

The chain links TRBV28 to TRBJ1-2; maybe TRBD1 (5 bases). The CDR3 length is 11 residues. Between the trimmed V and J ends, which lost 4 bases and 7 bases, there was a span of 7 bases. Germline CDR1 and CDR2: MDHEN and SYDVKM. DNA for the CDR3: TGTGCCAGCAGTTCGCAGGGTGGCTACACCTTC. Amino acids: CASSSQGGYTF.

CDR3 DNA: TGCGCCAGCAGGGCCGGGACAGGGCCCTACGAGCAGTACTTC. Translating it yields CASRAGTGPYEQYF. The J gene is TRBJ2-7, the V gene TRBV10-1; TRBD1 matches 9 bases. There are 14 residues in the CDR3. Germline V gene data show CDR1 as WNHNN and CDR2 as SYGVQD (reference sequence). V lost 6 bases, J lost 2 bases, and 5 bases stayed unmatched.

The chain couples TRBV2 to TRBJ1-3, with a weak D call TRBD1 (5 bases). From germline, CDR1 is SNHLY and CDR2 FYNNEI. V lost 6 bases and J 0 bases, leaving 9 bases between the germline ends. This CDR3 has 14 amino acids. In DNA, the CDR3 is TGTGCCAGCAGCCAGGGTTCCTCTGGAAACACCATATATTTT. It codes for CASSQGSSGNTIYF.

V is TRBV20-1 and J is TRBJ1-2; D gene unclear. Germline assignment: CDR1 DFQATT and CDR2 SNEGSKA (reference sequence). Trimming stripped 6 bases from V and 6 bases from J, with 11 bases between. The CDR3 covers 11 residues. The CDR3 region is CSATGVDGYTF. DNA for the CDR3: TGCAGTGCGACCGGGGTCGATGGCTACACCTTC.

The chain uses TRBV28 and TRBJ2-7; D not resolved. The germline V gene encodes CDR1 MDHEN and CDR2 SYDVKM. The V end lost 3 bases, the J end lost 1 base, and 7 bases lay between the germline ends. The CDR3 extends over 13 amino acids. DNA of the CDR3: TGTGCCAGCAGTTTGAGCAGGTCCTACGAGCAGTACTTC. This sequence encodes CASSLSRSYEQYF.

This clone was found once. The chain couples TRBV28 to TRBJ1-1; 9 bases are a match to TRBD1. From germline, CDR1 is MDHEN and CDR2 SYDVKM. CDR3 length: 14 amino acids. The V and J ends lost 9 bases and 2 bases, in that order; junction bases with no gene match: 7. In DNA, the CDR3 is TGTGCCAGTCTTCCGGGACAGGGAAACACTGAAGCTTTCTTT. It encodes CASLPGQGNTEAFF.